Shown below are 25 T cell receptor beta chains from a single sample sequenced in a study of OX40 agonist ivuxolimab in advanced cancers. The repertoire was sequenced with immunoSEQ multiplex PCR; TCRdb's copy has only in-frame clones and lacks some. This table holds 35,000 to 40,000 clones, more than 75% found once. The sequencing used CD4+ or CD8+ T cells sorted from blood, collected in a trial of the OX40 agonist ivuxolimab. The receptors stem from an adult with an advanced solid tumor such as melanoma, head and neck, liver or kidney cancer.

CDR3 DNA: TGTGCCAGTAGCCTCACTTGGAACACCATATATTTT. Translating it yields CASSLTWNTIYF. This chain joins TRBV19 and TRBJ1-3, with D uncertain. V was clipped by 6 bases and J by 7 bases, with 10 bases between them. The CDR3 extends over 12 amino acids. Germline V gene lookup returns CDR1 LNHDA and CDR2 SQIVND (reference sequence).

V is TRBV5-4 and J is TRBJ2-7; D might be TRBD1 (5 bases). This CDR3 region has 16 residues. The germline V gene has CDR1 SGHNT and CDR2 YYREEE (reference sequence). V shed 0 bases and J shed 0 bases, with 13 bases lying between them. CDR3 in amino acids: CASSLGGALTSYEQYF. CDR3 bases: TGTGCCAGCAGCTTGGGTGGGGCCCTGACCTCCTACGAGCAGTACTTC.

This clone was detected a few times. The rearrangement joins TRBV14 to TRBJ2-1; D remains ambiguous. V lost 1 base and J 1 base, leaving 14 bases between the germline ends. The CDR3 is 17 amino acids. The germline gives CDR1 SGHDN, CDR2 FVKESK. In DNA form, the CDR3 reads TGTGCCAGCAGCCAAGCCCCTAGGAGAAGTTCCTACAATGAGCAGTTCTTC. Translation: CASSQAPRRSSYNEQFF.

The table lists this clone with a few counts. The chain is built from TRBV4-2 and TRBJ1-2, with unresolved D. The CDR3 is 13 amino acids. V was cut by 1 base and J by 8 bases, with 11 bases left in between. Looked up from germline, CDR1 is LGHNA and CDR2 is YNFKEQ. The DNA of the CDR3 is TGTGCCAGCAGCCAAGTTGAGCGGGAGGGCTACACCTTC. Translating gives CASSQVEREGYTF.

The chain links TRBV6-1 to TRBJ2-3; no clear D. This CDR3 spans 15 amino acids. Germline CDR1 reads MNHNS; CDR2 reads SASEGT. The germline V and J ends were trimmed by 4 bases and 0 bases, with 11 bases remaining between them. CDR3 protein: CASSGSRPSTDTQYF. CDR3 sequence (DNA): TGTGCCAGCAGTGGAAGTCGGCCTAGCACAGATACGCAGTATTTT.

The CDR3 region is CASSQPDSYEQYF. CDR3 in DNA: TGCGCCAGCAGCCAACCGGACTCCTACGAGCAGTACTTC. The V gene is TRBV4-1, the J gene TRBJ2-7, with D uncertain. Trimming pared 2 bases from V and 0 bases from J, leaving 5 bases between. The CDR3 runs 13 residues. CDR1 and CDR2 from the germline V gene are MGHRA and YSYEKL.

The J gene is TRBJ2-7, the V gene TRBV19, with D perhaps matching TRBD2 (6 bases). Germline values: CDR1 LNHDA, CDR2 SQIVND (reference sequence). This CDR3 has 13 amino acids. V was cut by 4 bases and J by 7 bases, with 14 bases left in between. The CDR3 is CASSKPGATEQYF. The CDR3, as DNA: TGTGCCAGTAGTAAACCGGGAGCCACGGAGCAGTACTTC.

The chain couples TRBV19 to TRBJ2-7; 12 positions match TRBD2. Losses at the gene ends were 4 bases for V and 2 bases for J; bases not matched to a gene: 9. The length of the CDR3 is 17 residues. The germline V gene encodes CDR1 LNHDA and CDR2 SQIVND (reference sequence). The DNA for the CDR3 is TGTGCCAGTAGTAGAGGACTAGCGGGGAGGAGTACCTACGAGCAGTACTTC. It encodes CASSRGLAGRSTYEQYF.

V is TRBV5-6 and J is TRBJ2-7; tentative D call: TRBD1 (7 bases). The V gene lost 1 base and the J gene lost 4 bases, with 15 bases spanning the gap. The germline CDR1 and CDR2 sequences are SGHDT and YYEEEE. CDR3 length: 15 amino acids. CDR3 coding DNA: TGTGCCAGCAGCTTGTTCAGGGGGGAGCTATACGAGCAGTACTTC. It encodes CASSLFRGELYEQYF.

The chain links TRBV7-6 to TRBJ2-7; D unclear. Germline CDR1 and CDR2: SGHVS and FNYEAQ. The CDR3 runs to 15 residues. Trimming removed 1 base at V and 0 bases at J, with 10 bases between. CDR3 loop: CASSLVPENSYEQYF. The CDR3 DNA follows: TGTGCCAGCAGCTTAGTGCCCGAAAACTCCTACGAGCAGTACTTC.

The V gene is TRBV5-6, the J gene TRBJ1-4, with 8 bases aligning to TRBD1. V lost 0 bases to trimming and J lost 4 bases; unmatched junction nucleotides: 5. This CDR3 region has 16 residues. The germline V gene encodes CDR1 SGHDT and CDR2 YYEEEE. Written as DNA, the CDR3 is TGTGCCAGCAGCTTGGTGGACAGGGAGGTTAATGAAAAACTGTTTTTT. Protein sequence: CASSLVDREVNEKLFF.

Written as DNA, the CDR3 is TGTGCCAGCAGTAAGGGGGCAATCCGTTCCTACAATGAGCAGTTCTTC. Its translation is CASSKGAIRSYNEQFF. This chain joins TRBV5-6 and TRBJ2-1; 7 positions agree with TRBD1. The V segment lost 5 bases and the J segment 1 base; nucleotides outside the gene matches: 9. Germline V CDR1 and CDR2: SGHDT, YYEEEE. The length of the CDR3 is 16 residues.

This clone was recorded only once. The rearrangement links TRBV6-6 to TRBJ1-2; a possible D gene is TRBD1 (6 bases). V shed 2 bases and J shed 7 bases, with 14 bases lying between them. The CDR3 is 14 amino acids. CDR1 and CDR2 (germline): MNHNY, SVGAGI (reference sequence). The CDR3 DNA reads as TGTGCCAGCAGTTACCAACAGGGAGTGGGTGGCTACACCTTC. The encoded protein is CASSYQQGVGGYTF.

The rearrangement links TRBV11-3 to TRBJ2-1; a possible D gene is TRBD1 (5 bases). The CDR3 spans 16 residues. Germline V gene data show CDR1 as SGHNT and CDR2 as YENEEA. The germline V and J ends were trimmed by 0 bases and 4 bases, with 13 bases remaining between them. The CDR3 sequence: CASSLESDTGYNEQFF. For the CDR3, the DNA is TGTGCCAGCAGCTTAGAATCGGACACGGGTTACAATGAGCAGTTCTTC.

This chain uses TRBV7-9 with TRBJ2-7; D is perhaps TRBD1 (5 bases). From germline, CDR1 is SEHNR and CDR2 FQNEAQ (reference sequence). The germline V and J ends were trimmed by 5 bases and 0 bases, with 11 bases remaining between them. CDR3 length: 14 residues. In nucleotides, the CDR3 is TGTGCCAGCAGCCTAGGGGCAGGCTCCTACGAGCAGTACTTC. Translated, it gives CASSLGAGSYEQYF.

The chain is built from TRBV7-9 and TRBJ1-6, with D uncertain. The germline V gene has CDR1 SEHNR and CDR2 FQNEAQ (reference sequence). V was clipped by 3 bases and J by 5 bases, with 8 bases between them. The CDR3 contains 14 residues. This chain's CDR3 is CASSFYTNNSPLHF. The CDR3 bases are TGTGCCAGCAGCTTCTACACAAATAATTCACCCCTCCACTTT.

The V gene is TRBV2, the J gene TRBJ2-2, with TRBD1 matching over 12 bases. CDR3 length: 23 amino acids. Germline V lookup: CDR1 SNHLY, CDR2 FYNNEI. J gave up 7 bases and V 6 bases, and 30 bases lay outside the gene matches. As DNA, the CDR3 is TGTGCCAGCAGCGAATCTTCTAATTGGGGACAGGGGGCTGACGAGACTCAAGACGGGGAGCTGTTTTTT. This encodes CASSESSNWGQGADETQDGELFF.

The chain's CDR3 is CASRQTRFSGNTIYF. CDR3 bases: TGTGCAAGTCGCCAGACCCGTTTCTCTGGAAACACCATATATTTT. The V and J genes are TRBV12-2 and TRBJ1-3. TRBV12-2 is given as a pseudogene. This CDR3 is 15 amino acids long.

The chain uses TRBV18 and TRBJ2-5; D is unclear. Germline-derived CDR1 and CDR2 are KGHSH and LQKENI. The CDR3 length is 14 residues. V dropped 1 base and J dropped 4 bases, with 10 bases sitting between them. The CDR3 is CASSPRDRAETQYF. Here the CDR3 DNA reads TGTGCCAGCTCACCACGCGACCGAGCAGAGACCCAGTACTTC. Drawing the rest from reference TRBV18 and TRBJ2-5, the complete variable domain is NAGVMQNPRHLVRRRGQEARLRCSPMKGHSHVYWYRQLPEEGLKFMVYLQKENIIDESGMPKERFSAEFPKEGPSILRIQQVVRGDSAAYFCASSPRDRAETQYFGPGTRLLVL.

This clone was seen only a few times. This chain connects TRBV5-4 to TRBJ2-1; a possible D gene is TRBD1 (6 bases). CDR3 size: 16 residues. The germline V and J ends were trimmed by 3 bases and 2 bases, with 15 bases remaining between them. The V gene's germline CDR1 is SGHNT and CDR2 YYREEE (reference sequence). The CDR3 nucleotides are TGTGCCAGCAGCTCAGGACAGACCAAGACCTACAATGAGCAGTTCTTC. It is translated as CASSSGQTKTYNEQFF.

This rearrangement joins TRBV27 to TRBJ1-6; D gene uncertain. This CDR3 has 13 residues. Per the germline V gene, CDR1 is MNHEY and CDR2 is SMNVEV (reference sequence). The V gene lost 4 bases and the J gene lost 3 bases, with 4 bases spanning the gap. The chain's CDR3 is CASSSDYNSPLHF. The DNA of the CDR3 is TGTGCCAGCAGTTCCGACTATAATTCACCCCTCCACTTT.

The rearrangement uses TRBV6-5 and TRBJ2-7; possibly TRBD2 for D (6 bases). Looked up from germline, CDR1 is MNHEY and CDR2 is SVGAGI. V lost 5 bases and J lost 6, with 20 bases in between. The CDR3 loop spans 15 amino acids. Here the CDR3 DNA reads TGTGCCAGCAGTACCCGGGGTAGCGGAGGTCTCGAGCAGTACTTC. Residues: CASSTRGSGGLEQYF.

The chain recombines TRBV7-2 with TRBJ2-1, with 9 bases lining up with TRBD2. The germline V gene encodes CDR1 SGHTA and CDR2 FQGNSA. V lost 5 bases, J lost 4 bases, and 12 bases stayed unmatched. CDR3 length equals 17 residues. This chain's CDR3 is CASSPFQAGGPYNEQFF. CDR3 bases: TGTGCCAGCAGCCCCTTTCAAGCGGGGGGCCCATACAATGAGCAGTTCTTC.

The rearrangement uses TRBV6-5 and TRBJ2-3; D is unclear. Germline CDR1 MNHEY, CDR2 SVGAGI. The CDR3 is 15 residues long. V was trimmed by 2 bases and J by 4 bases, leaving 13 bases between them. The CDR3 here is CASSYRALGPDTQYF. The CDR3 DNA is TGTGCCAGCAGTTACCGGGCCCTGGGCCCAGATACGCAGTATTTT.

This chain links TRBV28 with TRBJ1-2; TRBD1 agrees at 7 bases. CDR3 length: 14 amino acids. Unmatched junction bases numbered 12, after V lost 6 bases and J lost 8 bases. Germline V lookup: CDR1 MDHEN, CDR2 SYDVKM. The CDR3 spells CASREGASQKGYTF. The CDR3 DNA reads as TGTGCCAGCAGGGAGGGGGCAAGTCAGAAGGGCTACACCTTC.